Below are 25 T cell receptor beta chains sequenced from a single sample in a study. One entry per CDR3 protein, called by TCRdb with MiXCR from the 5' RACE reads. The data hold about 54,000 distinct CDR3 sequences, with roughly a sixth observed a single time. The specimen sequenced was naive CD4+ T cells sorted from blood. The subset: naive CD4+ T cells, CD4+CD45RA+CD25-. These receptors were taken from a female donor with breast cancer.

The chain uses TRBV11-2 and TRBJ2-4; 8 bases match TRBD1. The CDR3 has 16 amino acids. V lost 1 base, J lost 6 bases, and 8 bases stayed unmatched. Germline CDR1 reads SGHAT; CDR2 reads FQNNGV. For the CDR3, the DNA is TGTGCCAGCAGCTTAGTCCCAGGGGGCCAGAGAAACATTCAGTACTTC. Translation gives CASSLVPGGQRNIQYF.

Details on this clonotype: At one boundary the junction diverges from the germline segment, which might be a read error. This rearrangement joins TRBV29-1 to TRBJ2-2, with a tentative D call TRBD1 (7 bases). Germline values: CDR1 SQVTM, CDR2 ANQGSEA. The CDR3 spans 16 residues. The chain's CDR3 is CSVAGGGGIGTGEPFF. CDR3 nucleotide sequence: TGCAGCGTTGCAGGAGGAGGGGGCATCGGCACCGGGGAGCCGTTTTTT.

This clonotype was counted between two and nine times. The chain uses TRBV12-3 or TRBV12-4 and TRBJ1-1; D gene unclear. The CDR3 has 13 amino acids. Trimming cost V 2 bases and J 4 bases, with 8 bases left between them. The CDR3 protein is CASSLNRATEAFF. The CDR3 bases are TGTGCCAGCAGTTTAAATAGGGCCACTGAAGCTTTCTTT.

This chain joins TRBV20-1 and TRBJ1-6; the D gene is possibly TRBD1 (5 bases). V shed 1 base and J shed 7 bases, with 8 bases lying between them. The germline gives CDR1 DFQATT, CDR2 SNEGSKA (reference sequence). The CDR3 consists of 13 residues. CDR3 in amino acids: CSARGGENSPLHF. CDR3 DNA: TGCAGTGCTAGAGGGGGCGAGAATTCACCCCTCCACTTT.

With regard to this clonotype: The conserved phenylalanine or tryptophan is not found at the CDR3 terminus, so this likely reflects a read error. V usage is TRBV7-8 and J usage is TRBJ2-2, with D maybe TRBD2 (6 bases). The CDR3 covers 15 residues. From germline, CDR1 is SGHVS and CDR2 FQNEAQ. V lost 3 bases, J lost 3 bases, and 11 bases lay in between. This CDR3 is CASSFFGSDTGELFL. The CDR3 nucleotides read TGTGCCAGCAGCTTTTTCGGGAGTGACACCGGGGAGCTGTTTTTG.

The count of this clonotype is one. Mismatch with germline at one junction end may stem from a read error. This rearrangement joins TRBV5-5 to TRBJ1-1; 9 positions agree with TRBD1. The length of the CDR3 is 14 residues. Per germline, CDR1 SGHKS and CDR2 YYEKEE (reference sequence). The CDR3 sequence: CASSYDRGNAEAFF. The CDR3, as DNA: TGTGCCAGCAGCTACGACAGGGGGAACGCTGAAGCTTTCTTT.

J is TRBJ2-2 and V is TRBV20-1; D unclear. The CDR3 consists of 15 residues. CDR1 DFQATT and CDR2 SNEGSKA come from the germline V gene (reference sequence). Trimming took off 3 bases at V and 0 bases at J, with 11 bases between the two ends. CDR3 DNA sequence: TGCAGTGCTAGTAGGTCCCGAGCGAACACCGGGGAGCTGTTTTTT. It translates to CSASRSRANTGELFF.

This clonotype turned up a few times. CDR3 sequence reads: CSAPHSADSHGYTF. As DNA, the CDR3 is TGCAGTGCCCCTCATTCAGCGGACAGTCATGGCTACACCTTC. The gene calls are TRBV20-1 and TRBJ1-2; the D gene is possibly TRBD1 (6 bases). V shed 6 bases and J shed 6 bases, with 20 bases lying between them. CDR3 length equals 14 residues. Germline assignment: CDR1 DFQATT and CDR2 SNEGSKA (reference sequence).

The gene calls are TRBV5-1 and TRBJ2-5, with TRBD1 as a possible D gene (6 bases). Germline loops: CDR1 SGHRS, CDR2 YFSETQ. CDR3 length equals 14 residues. V lost 7 bases, J lost 9 bases, and 22 bases lay in between. CDR3 DNA sequence: TGCGCCAGCGTCCCAGGACACGGCCCAGGGGCCCAGTACTTC. Its translation is CASVPGHGPGAQYF. The full variable domain, in which reference TRBV5-1 and TRBJ2-5 provide the parts outside the CDR3, is KAGVTQTPRYLIKTRGQQVTLSCSPISGHRSVSWYQQTPGQGLQFLFEYFSETQRNKGNFPGRFSGRQFSNSRSEMNVSTLELGDSALYLCASVPGHGPGAQYFGPGTRLLVL.

Details on this clonotype: As the CDR3 is not closed by the conserved phenylalanine or tryptophan, this likely results from a read error. This chain uses TRBV4-3 with TRBJ1-1; 8 nucleotides agree with TRBD1. The V and J ends lost 1 base and 11 bases, in that order; junction bases with no gene match: 9. The CDR3 runs 14 residues. Germline assignment: CDR1 LGHNA and CDR2 YSLEER. The CDR3 bases are TGCGCCAGCAGCCAAGCCCAGGGGGCGCGTAGGGCTTTCTAT. This encodes CASSQAQGARRAFY.

V is TRBV5-1 and J is TRBJ2-7; no reliable D call. V was trimmed by 4 bases and J by 3 bases, leaving 14 bases between them. The germline gives CDR1 SGHRS, CDR2 YFSETQ. The CDR3 consists of 14 residues. The CDR3 is CASSLNPDGYEQYF. CDR3 nucleotides: TGCGCCAGCAGCCTGAACCCGGACGGCTACGAGCAGTACTTC.

The chain joins TRBV5-1 to TRBJ2-3, with 9 bases that match TRBD2. CDR3 length equals 17 residues. Per the germline V gene, CDR1 is SGHRS and CDR2 is YFSETQ. Unmatched junction bases numbered 16, after V lost 4 bases and J lost 7 bases. The CDR3 region is CASSPYGSGSTQHTQYF. In nucleotides, the CDR3 is TGCGCCAGCAGCCCCTACGGTAGCGGGAGCACCCAACATACGCAGTATTTT. The full variable domain, with the rest looked up from reference TRBV5-1 and TRBJ2-3, is KAGVTQTPRYLIKTRGQQVTLSCSPISGHRSVSWYQQTPGQGLQFLFEYFSETQRNKGNFPGRFSGRQFSNSRSEMNVSTLELGDSALYLCASSPYGSGSTQHTQYFGPGTRLTVL.

The chain is built from TRBV3-1 and TRBJ2-1; TRBD2 aligns across 14 bases. This CDR3 is 16 amino acids long. CDR1 and CDR2 from the germline V gene are LGHDT and YNNKEL (reference sequence). J lost 8 bases, V lost 4 bases, and 7 bases had no gene match. Here the CDR3 DNA reads TGTGCCAGCAGCCTACGTGGGACTAGCGGGAGTTATGAGCAGTTCTTC. Translation gives CASSLRGTSGSYEQFF.

This clonotype was seen more than once but under ten times. The chain carries TRBV20-1 and TRBJ2-7; no reliable D call. This CDR3 has 13 amino acids. Trimming cost V 0 bases and J 6 bases, with 12 bases left between them. Germline values: CDR1 DFQATT, CDR2 SNEGSKA (reference sequence). CDR3: CSARDPNFPEQYF. DNA of the CDR3: TGCAGTGCTAGAGATCCGAATTTCCCCGAGCAGTACTTC.

The V call is TRBV5-1, the J call TRBJ2-1, with 11 bases identical to TRBD2. After removal of 0 bases from V and 9 bases from J, the junction contained 14 bases not matched to a gene. The germline gives CDR1 SGHRS, CDR2 YFSETQ. This CDR3 contains 18 residues. The CDR3 DNA reads as TGCGCCAGCAGCTTGGACATGACTAGCGGGACAATGTGGGGTGAGCAGTTCTTC. Its translation: CASSLDMTSGTMWGEQFF. The full variable domain, completed using reference TRBV5-1 and TRBJ2-1, is KAGVTQTPRYLIKTRGQQVTLSCSPISGHRSVSWYQQTPGQGLQFLFEYFSETQRNKGNFPGRFSGRQFSNSRSEMNVSTLELGDSALYLCASSLDMTSGTMWGEQFFGPGTRLTVL.

On this clonotype: A read error is possible here, since a much larger clone lies one base away. The chain has TRBV5-1 and TRBJ2-3, with D perhaps assigned TRBD1 or TRBD2 (6 bases each). Per germline, CDR1 SGHRS and CDR2 YFSETQ. This CDR3 is built from 17 residues. As DNA, the CDR3 is TGCGCCGGCAGCCTTAAGGGTTCGGGGGCCTCCACAGATACGCAGTATTTT. This sequence encodes CAGSLKGSGASTDTQYF. Full variable domain (missing parts from reference TRBV5-1 and TRBJ2-3): KAGVTQTPRYLIKTRGQQVTLSCSPISGHRSVSWYQQTPGQGLQFLFEYFSETQRNKGNFPGRFSGRQFSNSRSEMNVSTLELGDSALYLCAGSLKGSGASTDTQYFGPGTRLTVL.

This clonotype was counted only a few times. The J gene is TRBJ2-7, the V gene TRBV7-8; 8 bases map to TRBD1. Per germline, CDR1 SGHVS and CDR2 FQNEAQ. The CDR3 extends over 13 amino acids. V lost 6 bases to trimming and J lost 4 bases; unmatched junction nucleotides: 5. The CDR3 DNA follows: TGTGCCAGCAGACCTAGGACAGGGTACGAGCAGTACTTC. This encodes CASRPRTGYEQYF.

In this sample, this clonotype turned up many times. The genes are TRBV20-1 and TRBJ2-5, with D unclear. Looked up from germline, CDR1 is DFQATT and CDR2 is SNEGSKA (reference sequence). The CDR3 is 13 amino acids. The V and J ends lost 5 bases and 0 bases respectively, with 10 bases between them. For the CDR3, the DNA is TGCAGTGCTTTCCGAGAGTACCAAGAGACCCAGTACTTC. It encodes CSAFREYQETQYF.

The chain is built from TRBV6-5 and TRBJ2-5; 7 bases fit TRBD2. Trimming cost V 2 bases and J 5 bases; bases outside gene matches: 8. Germline CDR1 MNHEY, CDR2 SVGAGI. CDR3 size: 15 residues. The CDR3, as DNA: TGTGCCAGCAGTTACGTGGGAGGGCCGGATGAGACCCAGTACTTC. Translating it yields CASSYVGGPDETQYF.

This clonotype was seen a handful of times. V is TRBV20-1 and J is TRBJ2-2; TRBD1 matches 10 bases. The CDR3 is 17 residues long. The V gene end was trimmed by 6 bases and the J gene end by 3 bases; junction bases not matched to a gene: 13. Germline CDR1 and CDR2: DFQATT and SNEGSKA (reference sequence). This CDR3 is CSAPKTPGQGYTGELFF. In nucleotides, the CDR3 is TGCAGTGCCCCAAAAACCCCGGGACAGGGGTACACCGGGGAGCTGTTTTTT.

This clonotype was observed at least ten times. This chain's CDR3 is CASSRDRAMNTEAFF. In DNA form, the CDR3 reads TGTGCCAGCAGCCGTGACAGAGCGATGAACACTGAAGCTTTCTTT. The chain employs TRBV6-5 and TRBJ1-1; D might be TRBD1 (5 bases). The CDR3 length is 15 residues. The V end was cut by 6 bases, the J end by 0 bases, with 14 bases between. Germline V lookup: CDR1 MNHEY, CDR2 SVGAGI.

This clonotype was counted between two and nine times. The genes are TRBV6-5 and TRBJ1-5; D is unresolved. The CDR3 runs to 13 residues. Trimming stripped 2 bases from V and 7 bases from J, with 9 bases between. From germline, CDR1 is MNHEY and CDR2 SVGAGI. The CDR3 DNA reads TGTGCCAGCAGTTACAGGGAAGGCCAGCCCCAGCATTTT. Residues: CASSYREGQPQHF.

The V gene is TRBV7-3, the J gene TRBJ1-2; D remains ambiguous. This CDR3 is 13 amino acids long. Germline assignment: CDR1 SGHTA and CDR2 FQGTGA. V was pared by 0 bases and J by 8 bases, with 10 bases between. The CDR3 reads CASSLTPVGGYTF. CDR3 DNA: TGTGCCAGCAGCTTAACCCCGGTAGGGGGCTACACCTTC.

Many counts were recorded for this clonotype. The rearrangement joins TRBV20-1 to TRBJ2-3; 11 positions match TRBD1. V shed 8 bases and J 5 bases; nucleotides not matched to a gene: 6. The germline CDR1 and CDR2 sequences are DFQATT and SNEGSKA (reference sequence). The CDR3 loop spans 13 amino acids. The CDR3 is CSPPGQGVDTQYF. As DNA, the CDR3 is TGCAGTCCACCGGGACAGGGGGTAGATACGCAGTATTTT.

This clonotype was observed many times. The chain joins TRBV5-1 to TRBJ1-4, with D tentatively TRBD1 (5 bases). The CDR3 is 14 residues long. Germline V gene data show CDR1 as SGHRS and CDR2 as YFSETQ. Trimming stripped 1 base from V and 8 bases from J, with 12 bases between. CDR3 in amino acids: CASSLLGREEKLFF. The CDR3 region has the DNA TGCGCCAGCAGCTTGCTGGGCAGGGAAGAAAAACTGTTTTTT.